This T cell receptor beta chain was captured in a study of blood T cell repertoires in COVID-19. Study overall: Samples of COVID-19 (acute and convalescent) were obtained from the United States, Italy and Spain. T cells, B-cell-depleted T cells, or PBMCs supplied cDNA or gDNA.

Germline values: CDR1 LGHNA, CDR2 YSLEER. The CDR3 contains 16 residues. Trimming removed 3 bases from V and 1 base from J; junction bases left unmatched: 3. Some clones are missing from TCRdb's copy, which holds only in-frame ones; the method was immunoSEQ multiplex PCR. The sample lists 330,000 or so clones; approximately 90% were seen once. Seattle enrolled patients during active infection and tracked them longitudinally. This sequence was found in a man between 25 and 39 years old with COVID-19, enrolled during active disease. The chain links TRBV4-3 to TRBJ2-2; 9 nucleotides match TRBD2. Input material: peripheral blood. The CDR3 here is CASSQGAGGNTGELFF. The CDR3 coding sequence is TGCGCCAGCAGCCAGGGAGCGGGAGGGAACACCGGGGAGCTGTTTTTT.